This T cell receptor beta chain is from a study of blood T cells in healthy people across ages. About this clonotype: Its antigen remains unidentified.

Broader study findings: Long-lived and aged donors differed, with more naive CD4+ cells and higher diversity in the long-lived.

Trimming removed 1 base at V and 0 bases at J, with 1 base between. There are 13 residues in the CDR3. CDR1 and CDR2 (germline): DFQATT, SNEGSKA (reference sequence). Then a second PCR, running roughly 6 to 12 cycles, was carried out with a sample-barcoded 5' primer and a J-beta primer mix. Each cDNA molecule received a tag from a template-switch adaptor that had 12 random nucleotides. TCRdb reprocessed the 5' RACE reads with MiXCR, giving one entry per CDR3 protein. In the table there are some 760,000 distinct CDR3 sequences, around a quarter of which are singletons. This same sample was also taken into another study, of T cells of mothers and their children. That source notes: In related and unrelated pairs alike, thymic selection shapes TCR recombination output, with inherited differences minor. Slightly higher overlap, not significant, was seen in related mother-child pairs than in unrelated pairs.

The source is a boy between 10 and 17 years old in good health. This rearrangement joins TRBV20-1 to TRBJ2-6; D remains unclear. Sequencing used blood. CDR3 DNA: TGCAGTGCTAGAGCCTCTGGGGCCAACGTCCTGACTTTC. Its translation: CSARASGANVLTF.